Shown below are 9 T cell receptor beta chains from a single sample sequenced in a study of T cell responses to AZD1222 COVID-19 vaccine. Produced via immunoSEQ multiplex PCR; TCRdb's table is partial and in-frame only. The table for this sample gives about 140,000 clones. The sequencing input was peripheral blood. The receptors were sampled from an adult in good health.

The CDR3 DNA follows: TGTGCCAGCAGCCAAGCCTACAGGGTTTGGGAGCAGTTCTTC. It encodes CASSQAYRVWEQFF. This chain joins TRBV3-1 (or the pseudogene TRBV3-2) and TRBJ2-1; D may be TRBD1 (6 bases). Per the germline V gene, CDR1 is LGHDT and CDR2 is YNNKEL (reference sequence). Trimming cost V 1 base and J 10 bases, with 14 bases left between them. The CDR3 is made up of 14 amino acids.

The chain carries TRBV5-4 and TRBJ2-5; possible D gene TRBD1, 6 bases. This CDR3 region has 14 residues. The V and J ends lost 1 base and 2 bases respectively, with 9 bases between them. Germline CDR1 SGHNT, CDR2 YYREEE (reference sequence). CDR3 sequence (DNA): TGTGCCAGCAGCTTGAGGGGGTTACAAGAGACCCAGTACTTC. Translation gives CASSLRGLQETQYF.

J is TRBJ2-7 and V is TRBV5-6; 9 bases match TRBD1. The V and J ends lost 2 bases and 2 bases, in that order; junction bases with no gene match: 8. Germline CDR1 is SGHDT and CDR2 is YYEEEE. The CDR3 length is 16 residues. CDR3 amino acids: CASSLGYRGPAYEQYF. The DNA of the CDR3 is TGTGCCAGCAGCTTAGGGTACAGGGGGCCTGCCTACGAGCAGTACTTC.

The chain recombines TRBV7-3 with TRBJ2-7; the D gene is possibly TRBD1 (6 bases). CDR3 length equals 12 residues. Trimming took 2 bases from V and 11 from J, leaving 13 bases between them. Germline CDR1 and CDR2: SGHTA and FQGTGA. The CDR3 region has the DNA TGTGCCAGCAGCTTATTGGTGGGGGCGAAGTACTTC. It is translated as CASSLLVGAKYF.

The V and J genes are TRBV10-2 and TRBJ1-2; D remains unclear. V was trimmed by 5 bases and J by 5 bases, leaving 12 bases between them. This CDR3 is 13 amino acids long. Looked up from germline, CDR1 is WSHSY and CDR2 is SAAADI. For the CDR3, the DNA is TGCGCCAGCAGTCCCGGGTCCGAGTATGGCTACACCTTC. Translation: CASSPGSEYGYTF.

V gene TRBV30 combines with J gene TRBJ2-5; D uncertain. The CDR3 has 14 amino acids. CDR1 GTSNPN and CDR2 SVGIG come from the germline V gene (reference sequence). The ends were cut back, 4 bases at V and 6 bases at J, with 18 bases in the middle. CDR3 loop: CAWTPRSYQKTQYF. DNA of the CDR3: TGTGCCTGGACCCCGAGAAGTTACCAGAAGACCCAGTACTTC.

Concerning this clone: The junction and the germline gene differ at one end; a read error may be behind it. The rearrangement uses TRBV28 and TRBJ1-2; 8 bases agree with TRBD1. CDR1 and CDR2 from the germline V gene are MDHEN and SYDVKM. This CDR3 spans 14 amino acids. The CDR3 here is CASRQGEVNFGYTF. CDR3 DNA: TGTGCCAGCAGACAGGGGGAGGTGAACTTTGGCTACACCTTC.

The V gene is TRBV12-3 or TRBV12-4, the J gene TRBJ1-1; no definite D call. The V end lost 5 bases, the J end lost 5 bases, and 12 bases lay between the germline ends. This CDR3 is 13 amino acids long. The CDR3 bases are TGTGCCAGCAGTCGAGGGCTCCGAACTGAAGCTTTCTTT. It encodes CASSRGLRTEAFF.

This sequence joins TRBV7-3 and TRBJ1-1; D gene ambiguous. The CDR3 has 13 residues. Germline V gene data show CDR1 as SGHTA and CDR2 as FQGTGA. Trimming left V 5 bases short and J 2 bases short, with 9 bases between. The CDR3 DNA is TGTGCCAGCAGCCCCCTCAGCAACACTGAAGCTTTCTTT. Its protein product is CASSPLSNTEAFF.